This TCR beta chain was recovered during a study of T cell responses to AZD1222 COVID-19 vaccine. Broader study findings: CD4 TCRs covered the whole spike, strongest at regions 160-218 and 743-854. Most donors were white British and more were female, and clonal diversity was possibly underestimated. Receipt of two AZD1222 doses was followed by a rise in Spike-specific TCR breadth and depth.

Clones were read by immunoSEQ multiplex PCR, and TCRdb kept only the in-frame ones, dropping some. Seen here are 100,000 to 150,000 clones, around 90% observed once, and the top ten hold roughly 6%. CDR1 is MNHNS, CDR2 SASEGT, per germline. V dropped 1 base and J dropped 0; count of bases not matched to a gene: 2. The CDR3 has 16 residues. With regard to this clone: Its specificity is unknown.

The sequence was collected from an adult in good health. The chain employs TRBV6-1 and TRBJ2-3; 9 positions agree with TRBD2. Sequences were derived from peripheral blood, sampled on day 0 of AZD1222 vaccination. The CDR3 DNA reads TGTGCCAGCAGTGAAGGTAGCGGGGGAAGCACAGATACGCAGTATTTT. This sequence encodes CASSEGSGGSTDTQYF.